What follows describes a single T cell receptor beta chain. What it binds is not known. Sequenced by immunoSEQ multiplex PCR; TCRdb stores in-frame clones only, minus some. The data contain fewer than 200,000 clones, 75% to 90% of them singletons. These data originate in a study of T cell responses to AZD1222 COVID-19 vaccine. Overall study results and limits: Baseline antibody screening turned up just 6 or 7 seropositive AZD1222 recipients. Regions 160-218 and 743-854 dominated among vaccine-associated CD4 TCRs spanning spike. Spike-specific TCR repertoires showed rising breadth and depth after two AZD1222 doses. Of spike-specific TCRs, nearly half reportedly target regions left unmutated in variants.

The CDR3 runs 15 residues. With 6 bases clipped from V and 4 bases from J, the junction kept 6 bases outside the gene matches. Germline V gene data show CDR1 as MNHEY and CDR2 as SMNVEV (reference sequence). The chain has TRBV27 and TRBJ1-6; 7 bases are shared with TRBD1. The origin of this receptor is an adult in good health. The sample in question was peripheral blood, obtained on day 0 of AZD1222 vaccination. This CDR3 is CASRTGTVYNSPLHF. The CDR3 DNA follows: TGTGCCAGCAGAACCGGGACAGTTTATAATTCACCCCTCCACTTT.